The rows below give T cell receptor beta chains drawn from one sample of a study of OX40 agonist ivuxolimab in advanced cancers. Method: immunoSEQ multiplex PCR; TCRdb's copy keeps in-frame clones and lacks some. The sample carries roughly 70,000 clones, around 84% recorded once. The sample was CD4+ or CD8+ T cells sorted from blood, taken in a trial of the OX40 agonist ivuxolimab. These receptors all come from an adult with an advanced solid tumor such as melanoma, head and neck, liver or kidney cancer. CDR3s include the opening cysteine and the closing phenylalanine or tryptophan.

V gene: TRBV30
J gene: TRBJ2-3
CDR3 protein: CAWSVSGGWGGTQYF

V gene: TRBV19
J gene: TRBJ1-1
CDR3 protein: CASSYSQLGTEAFF

V gene: TRBV6-1
J gene: TRBJ2-7
CDR3 protein: CASTRGTGKGEQYF

V gene: TRBV7-9
J gene: TRBJ1-2
CDR3 protein: CASSLGQGPTYGYTF

V gene: TRBV29-1
J gene: TRBJ2-3
CDR3 protein: CSARRDTQYF

V gene: TRBV15
J gene: TRBJ2-4
CDR3 protein: CATSRPTSAKNIQYF

V gene: TRBV18
J gene: TRBJ1-3
CDR3 protein: CASSPQNSGNTIYF

V gene: TRBV16
J gene: TRBJ2-2
CDR3 protein: CASSQQGNGELFF

V gene: TRBV6-6
J gene: TRBJ2-2
CDR3 protein: CASSYSNTGELFF

V gene: TRBV6-5
J gene: TRBJ1-1
CDR3 protein: CASSYSGKPGTEAFF

V gene: TRBV5-5
J gene: TRBJ1-5
CDR3 protein: CASSQPMTHGDLPQHF

V gene: TRBV4-2
J gene: TRBJ2-1
CDR3 protein: CASSQTSGRGSEQFF

V gene: TRBV10-3
J gene: TRBJ2-2
CDR3 protein: CAISGGTGELFF

V gene: TRBV19
J gene: TRBJ1-1
CDR3 protein: CASSITGSTEAFF

V gene: TRBV5-1
J gene: TRBJ2-6
CDR3 protein: CASSLEANSGANVLTF

V gene: TRBV27
J gene: TRBJ2-2
CDR3 protein: CASSLFWDGDTGELFF

V gene: TRBV9
J gene: TRBJ2-2
CDR3 protein: CASSKQGLNTGELFF

V gene: TRBV5-1
J gene: TRBJ1-1
CDR3 protein: CASSSQIQGNTEAFF

V gene: TRBV9
J gene: TRBJ2-3
CDR3 protein: CASSRQGQYTQYF

V gene: TRBV28
J gene: TRBJ2-2
CDR3 protein: CASSSPLARTGNTGELFF

V gene: TRBV27
J gene: TRBJ2-7
CDR3 protein: CASSLNRMTYEQYF

V gene: TRBV18
J gene: TRBJ1-3
CDR3 protein: CASSSGGGNTIYF

V gene: TRBV27
J gene: TRBJ1-1
CDR3 protein: CASSQRGVGTEAFF

V gene: TRBV18
J gene: TRBJ1-5
CDR3 protein: CASSPTGGSNQPQHF

V gene: TRBV6-6
J gene: TRBJ1-4
CDR3 protein: CASSRQGYEKLFF

V gene: TRBV29-1
J gene: TRBJ2-5
CDR3 protein: CSETVGQETQYF

V gene: TRBV13
J gene: TRBJ2-5
CDR3 protein: CASSSALGGLQETQYF

V gene: TRBV7-9
J gene: TRBJ1-5
CDR3 protein: CASSLSPPGQGARQPQHF

V gene: TRBV7-6
J gene: TRBJ1-3
CDR3 protein: CASSSGVSGNTIYF

V gene: TRBV27
J gene: TRBJ2-3
CDR3 protein: CASSLRGNTDTQYF

V gene: TRBV9
J gene: TRBJ2-2
CDR3 protein: CASSQSGPFSNTGELFF

V gene: TRBV18
J gene: TRBJ1-2
CDR3 protein: CASSPEGTYGYTF

V gene: TRBV7-2
J gene: TRBJ1-5
CDR3 protein: CASSLEPPGLDQPQHF

V gene: TRBV10-3
J gene: TRBJ1-3
CDR3 protein: CAISETHGGGNTIYF

V gene: TRBV5-1
J gene: TRBJ2-5
CDR3 protein: CASSLAAGPGQETQYF

V gene: TRBV29-1
J gene: TRBJ2-2
CDR3 protein: CSVTSARGRTGELFF

V gene: TRBV5-4
J gene: TRBJ2-7
CDR3 protein: CASSLPTGDEQYF

V gene: TRBV1
J gene: TRBJ2-5
CDR3 protein: CTSASGGYQETQYF

V gene: TRBV28
J gene: TRBJ2-4
CDR3 protein: CASSYRENIQYF

V gene: TRBV2
J gene: TRBJ1-6
CDR3 protein: CASSQVDPSPLHF

V gene: TRBV19
J gene: TRBJ1-2
CDR3 protein: CASRSFPGYLLF

V gene: TRBV28
J gene: TRBJ2-3
CDR3 protein: CASSPPWSSTDTQYF